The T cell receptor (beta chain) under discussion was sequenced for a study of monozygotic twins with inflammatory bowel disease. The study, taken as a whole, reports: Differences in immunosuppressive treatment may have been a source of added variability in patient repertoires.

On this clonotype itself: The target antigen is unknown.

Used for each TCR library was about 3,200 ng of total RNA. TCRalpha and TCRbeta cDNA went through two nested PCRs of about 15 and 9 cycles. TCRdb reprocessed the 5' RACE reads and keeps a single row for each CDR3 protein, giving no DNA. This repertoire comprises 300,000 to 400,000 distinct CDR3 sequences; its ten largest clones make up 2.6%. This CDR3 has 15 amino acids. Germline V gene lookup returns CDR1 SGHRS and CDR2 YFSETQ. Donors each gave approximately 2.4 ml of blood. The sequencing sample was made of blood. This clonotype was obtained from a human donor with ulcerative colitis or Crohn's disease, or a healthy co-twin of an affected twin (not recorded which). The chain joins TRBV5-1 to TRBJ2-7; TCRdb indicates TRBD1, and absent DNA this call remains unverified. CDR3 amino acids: CASSPGQGREYEQYF.